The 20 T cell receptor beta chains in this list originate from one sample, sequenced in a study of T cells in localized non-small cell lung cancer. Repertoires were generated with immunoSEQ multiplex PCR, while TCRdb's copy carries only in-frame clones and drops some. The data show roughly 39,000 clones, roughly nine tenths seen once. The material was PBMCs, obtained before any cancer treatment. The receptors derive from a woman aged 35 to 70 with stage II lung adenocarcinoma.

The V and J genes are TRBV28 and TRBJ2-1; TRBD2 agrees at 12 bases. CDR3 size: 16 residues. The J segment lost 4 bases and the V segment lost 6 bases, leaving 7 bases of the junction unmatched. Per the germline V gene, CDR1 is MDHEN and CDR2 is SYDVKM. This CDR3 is CASSSPTSGSYNEQFF. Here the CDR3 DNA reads TGTGCCAGCAGCTCGCCGACTAGCGGGAGTTACAATGAGCAGTTCTTC.

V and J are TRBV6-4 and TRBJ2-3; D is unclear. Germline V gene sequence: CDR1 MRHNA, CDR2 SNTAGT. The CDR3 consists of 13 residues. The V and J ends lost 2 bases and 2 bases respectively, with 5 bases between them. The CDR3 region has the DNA TGTGCCAGCAGTGACCGGGTCACAGATACGCAGTATTTT. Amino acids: CASSDRVTDTQYF.

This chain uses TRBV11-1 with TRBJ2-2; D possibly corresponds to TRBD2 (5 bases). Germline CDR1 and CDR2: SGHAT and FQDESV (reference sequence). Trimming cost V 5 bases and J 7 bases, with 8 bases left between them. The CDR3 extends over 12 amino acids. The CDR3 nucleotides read TGTGCCAGCAGCCGACTACTCGGGGAGCTGTTTTTT. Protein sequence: CASSRLLGELFF.

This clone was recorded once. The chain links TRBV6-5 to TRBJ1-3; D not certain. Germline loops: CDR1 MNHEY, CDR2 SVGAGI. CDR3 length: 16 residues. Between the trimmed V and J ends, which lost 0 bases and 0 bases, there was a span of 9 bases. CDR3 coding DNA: TGTGCCAGCAGTTACTCGGGCCGGACCTCTGGAAACACCATATATTTT. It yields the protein CASSYSGRTSGNTIYF.

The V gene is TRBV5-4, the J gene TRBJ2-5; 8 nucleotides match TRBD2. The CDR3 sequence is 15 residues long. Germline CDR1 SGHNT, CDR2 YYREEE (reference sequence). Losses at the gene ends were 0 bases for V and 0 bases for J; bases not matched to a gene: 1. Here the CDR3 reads CASSLGGGYQETQYF. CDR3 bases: TGTGCCAGCAGCTTGGGCGGGGGGTACCAAGAGACCCAGTACTTC.

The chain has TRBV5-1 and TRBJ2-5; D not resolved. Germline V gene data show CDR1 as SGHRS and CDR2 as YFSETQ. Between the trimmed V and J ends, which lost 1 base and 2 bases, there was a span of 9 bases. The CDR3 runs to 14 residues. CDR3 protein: CASSLWAAQETQYF. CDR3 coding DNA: TGCGCCAGCAGCTTGTGGGCGGCGCAAGAGACCCAGTACTTC.

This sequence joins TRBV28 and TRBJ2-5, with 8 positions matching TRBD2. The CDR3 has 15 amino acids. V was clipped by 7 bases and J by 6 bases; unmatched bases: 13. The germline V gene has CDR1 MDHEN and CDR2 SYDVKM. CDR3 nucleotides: TGTGCCAGCACCCCCGGGGGGGGCTGGGGGAAGACCCAGTACTTC. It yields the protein CASTPGGGWGKTQYF.

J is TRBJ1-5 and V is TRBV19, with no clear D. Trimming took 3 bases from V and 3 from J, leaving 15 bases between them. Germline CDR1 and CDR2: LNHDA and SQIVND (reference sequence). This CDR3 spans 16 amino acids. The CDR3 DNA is TGTGCCAGTAGTATCTTTGGGCGGGGAAACAATCAGCCCCAGCATTTT. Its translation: CASSIFGRGNNQPQHF.

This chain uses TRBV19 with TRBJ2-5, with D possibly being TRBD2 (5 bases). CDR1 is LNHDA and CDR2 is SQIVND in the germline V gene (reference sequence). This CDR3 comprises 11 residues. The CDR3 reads CVGRGKETQYF. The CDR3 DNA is TGTGTCGGTAGAGGGAAGGAGACCCAGTACTTC.

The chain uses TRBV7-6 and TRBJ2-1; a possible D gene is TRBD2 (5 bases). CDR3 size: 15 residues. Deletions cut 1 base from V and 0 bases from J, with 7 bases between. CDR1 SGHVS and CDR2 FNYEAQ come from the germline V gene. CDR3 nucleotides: TGTGCCAGCAGCTTAGACGGGAACTCCTACAATGAGCAGTTCTTC. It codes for CASSLDGNSYNEQFF.

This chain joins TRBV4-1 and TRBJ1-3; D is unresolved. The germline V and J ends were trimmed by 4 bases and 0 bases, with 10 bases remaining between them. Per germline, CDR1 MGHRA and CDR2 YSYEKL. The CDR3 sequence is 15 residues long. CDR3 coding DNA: TGCGCCAGCAGCCTACTTGCGGGCTCTGGAAACACCATATATTTT. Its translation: CASSLLAGSGNTIYF.

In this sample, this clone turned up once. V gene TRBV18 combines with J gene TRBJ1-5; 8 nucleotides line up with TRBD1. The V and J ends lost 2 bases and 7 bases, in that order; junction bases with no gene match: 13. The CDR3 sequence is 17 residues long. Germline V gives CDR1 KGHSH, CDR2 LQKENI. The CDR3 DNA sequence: TGTGCCAGCTCACCAGGATGGGGCGGACAGGGTCGACAGCCCCAGCATTTT. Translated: CASSPGWGGQGRQPQHF. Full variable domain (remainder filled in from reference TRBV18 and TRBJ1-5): NAGVMQNPRHLVRRRGQEARLRCSPMKGHSHVYWYRQLPEEGLKFMVYLQKENIIDESGMPKERFSAEFPKEGPSILRIQQVVRGDSAAYFCASSPGWGGQGRQPQHFGDGTRLSIL.

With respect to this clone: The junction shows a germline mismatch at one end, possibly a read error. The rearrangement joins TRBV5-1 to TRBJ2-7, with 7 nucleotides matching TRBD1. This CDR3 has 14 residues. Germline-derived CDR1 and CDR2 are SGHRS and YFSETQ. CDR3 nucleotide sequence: TGCGCCAGCAGTTTGGGGACAGCTTTTTACGAGCAGTACTTC. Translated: CASSLGTAFYEQYF.

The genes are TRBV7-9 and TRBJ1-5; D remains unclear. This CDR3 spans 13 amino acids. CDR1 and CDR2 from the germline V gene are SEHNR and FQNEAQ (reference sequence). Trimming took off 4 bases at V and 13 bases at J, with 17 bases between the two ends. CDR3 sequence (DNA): TGTGCCAGCAGCTCAGACGGAGGGCTTAATCAGCATTTT. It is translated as CASSSDGGLNQHF.

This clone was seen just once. The CDR3, as DNA: TGTGCCAGCAGCCCGGGACTAGCGGCCCGCAATGAGCAGTTCTTC. It translates to CASSPGLAARNEQFF. The V gene is TRBV14, the J gene TRBJ2-1; 11 positions match TRBD2. V lost 4 bases to trimming and J lost 6 bases; unmatched junction nucleotides: 5. The CDR3 extends over 15 amino acids. From germline, CDR1 is SGHDN and CDR2 FVKESK.

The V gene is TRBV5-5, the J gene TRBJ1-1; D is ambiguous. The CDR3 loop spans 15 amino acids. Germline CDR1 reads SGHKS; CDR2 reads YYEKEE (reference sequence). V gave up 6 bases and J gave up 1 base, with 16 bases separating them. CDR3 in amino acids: CASTPEAGTNTEAFF. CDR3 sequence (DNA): TGTGCCAGCACCCCGGAGGCAGGCACGAACACTGAAGCTTTCTTT.

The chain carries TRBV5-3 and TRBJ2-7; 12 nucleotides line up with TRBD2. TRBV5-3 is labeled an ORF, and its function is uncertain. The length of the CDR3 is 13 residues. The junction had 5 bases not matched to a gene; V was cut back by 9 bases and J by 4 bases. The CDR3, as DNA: TGTGCCACCAGGACTAGCGGGATTTACGAGCAGTACTTC. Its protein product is CATRTSGIYEQYF.

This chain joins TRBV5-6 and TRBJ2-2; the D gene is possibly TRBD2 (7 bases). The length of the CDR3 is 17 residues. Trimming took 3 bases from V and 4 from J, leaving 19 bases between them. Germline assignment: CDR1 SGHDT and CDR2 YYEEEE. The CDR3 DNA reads TGTGCCAGCAGCTCTTCCGGGGGGCTCTTTGGCACCGGGGAGCTGTTTTTT. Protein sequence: CASSSSGGLFGTGELFF.

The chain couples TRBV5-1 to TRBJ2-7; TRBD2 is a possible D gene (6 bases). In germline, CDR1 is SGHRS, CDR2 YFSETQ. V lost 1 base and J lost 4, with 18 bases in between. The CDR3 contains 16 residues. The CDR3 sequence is CASSLSGQDYTYEQYF. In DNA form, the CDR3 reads TGCGCCAGCAGCTTGAGTGGGCAGGACTATACATACGAGCAGTACTTC.

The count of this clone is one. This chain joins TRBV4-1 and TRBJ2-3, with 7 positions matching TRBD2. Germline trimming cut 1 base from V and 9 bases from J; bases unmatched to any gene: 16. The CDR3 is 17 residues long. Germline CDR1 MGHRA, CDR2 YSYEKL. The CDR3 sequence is CASSQVSGEYTRGTQYF. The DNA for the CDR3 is TGCGCCAGCAGCCAAGTAAGCGGGGAATACACAAGGGGAACGCAGTATTTT.